Each of the 2 T cell receptor beta chains below was sequenced from the same sample in a study of beta chain features in type 1 diabetes. Expressed TCRB transcripts got sequenced, as all isolated RNA was reverse transcribed. Generated by immunoSEQ multiplex PCR, the TCRdb table keeps only in-frame clones and is missing some. The table shows 350,000 to 450,000 clones, with approximately 13% occurring only once. Sequencing used naive CD4+ T cells from blood. The receptors shown here come from a man aged 25-40 years in good health.

The CDR3 DNA reads TGTGCCAGCAGCCCTAGAGATGGAGTAGATACGCAGTATTTT. It is translated as CASSPRDGVDTQYF. The chain has TRBV7-2 and TRBJ2-3; no firm D call. Germline CDR1 and CDR2: SGHTA and FQGNSA. V dropped 5 bases and J dropped 5 bases, with 14 bases sitting between them. The CDR3 has 14 amino acids.

This clone has only a few counts. The V call is TRBV9, the J call TRBJ2-6, with 9 bases fitting TRBD1. Trimming removed 3 bases from V and 2 bases from J; junction bases left unmatched: 6. The CDR3 totals 17 residues. Germline CDR1 and CDR2: SGDLS and YYNGEE. CDR3 nucleotides: TGTGCCAGCAGCGCAAACACAGGGGGCGCTGGGGCCAACGTCCTGACTTTC. Its translation: CASSANTGGAGANVLTF.